This TCR beta chain was sequenced in a study of T cells in Graves' hyperthyroidism and ophthalmopathy. The overall study: Peripheral blood samples were taken at initial diagnosis, prior to any treatment. Study outcomes and limitations: Blood held most thyroid clonotypes expanded above 0.001 frequency.

This clonotype was observed many times. Its specificity is unknown. RNA transcripts gave rise to amplified TCR beta CDR3 regions. The HTBI set primed first-round TCR CDR3 RT-PCR. TCRdb passed the multiplex PCR reads through MiXCR, listing each CDR3 protein once. The table lists nearly 600,000 distinct CDR3 sequences, 11% to 15% of them singletons. CDR3 size: 14 residues. Losses at the gene ends were 5 bases for V and 7 bases for J; bases not matched to a gene: 10. Patients with uncontrolled infections, other autoimmune diseases, pregnancy or lactation were excluded. Based on clinical symptoms, serum thyroxine and TRAb, thyroid ultrasound and orbital computed tomography, diagnoses were reached.

The sequencing sample was made of blood. The source is a woman aged 18-29 years with Graves' ophthalmopathy. The chain links TRBV12-3 or TRBV12-4 to TRBJ2-7, with 8 bases aligning to TRBD2. The CDR3, as DNA: TGTGCCAGCAGTCCCGGGAGGGGGTACGGAGAGCAGTACTTC. Protein: CASSPGRGYGEQYF.